This TCR beta chain emerged from a study of blood T cell repertoires in COVID-19. The protocol was immunoSEQ multiplex PCR, while the TCRdb copy is restricted to in-frame clones and leaves out a portion. The table records over 45,000 clones, over 75% of them present only once. The CDR3 consists of 12 residues. The V end lost 2 bases, the J end lost 7 bases, and 6 bases lay between the germline ends. Germline values: CDR1 SGHDT, CDR2 YYEEEE. The sample taken for sequencing was peripheral blood. The genes are TRBV5-6 and TRBJ2-2; D not certain. This TCR was recovered from a man aged 55 to 70 with acute or convalescent COVID-19. In DNA, the CDR3 is TGTGCCAGCAGCTTCGGTATCGGGGAGCTGTTTTTT. Encoded protein: CASSFGIGELFF.